This T cell receptor beta chain was recorded in a study of blood T cell repertoires in COVID-19. About the study: Samples representing acute and convalescent COVID-19 were sourced from the United States, Italy and Spain. Nucleic acid was either cDNA or gDNA, and it came from T cells, B-cell-depleted T cells, or PBMCs.

V lost 5 bases, J lost 2 bases, and 9 bases lay in between. The CDR3 length is 13 residues. Under the authors' procedure: The authors estimated nucleated cell counts from reference gene primer amplification. The repertoire was sequenced with immunoSEQ multiplex PCR; TCRdb's copy has only in-frame clones and lacks some. The V and J calls and clone size were taken over from that table, and D and trimming were inferred from the DNA. The sample includes about 270,000 clones, about nine tenths of them seen just once. Sequencing used peripheral blood. This chain uses TRBV12-3 or TRBV12-4 with TRBJ1-2; weak D call: TRBD1 (6 bases). This TCR was sampled from a man aged 45 to 65 with acute or convalescent COVID-19. For the CDR3, the DNA is TGTGCCAGCAGTCCGGGACACAACTATGGCTACACCTTC. Its protein is CASSPGHNYGYTF.